Listed below are T cell receptor beta chains from one sample, sequenced in a study of post-analysis software for immune sequencing data. TCRdb called the PCR reads again in MiXCR, with one record for every CDR3 protein. The data show hundreds of thousands of distinct CDR3 sequences, over 35% seen once. Sequenced: blood. The receptor set was obtained from a girl aged 5-17 years with multiple sclerosis. The CDR3 runs from the conserved cysteine through the conserved F or W. D genes are given only for firm matches. Clone size is shown for a subset of rows, as once, few, many or a class of expanded clone.

>TRBV28|NA|TRBJ1-2|few
TGTGCCAGCAGGGCTCCTTCAGGGAAGTATGGCTACACCTTC
CASRAPSGKYGYTF
>TRBV7-6|NA|TRBJ2-7|NA
TGTGCCAGCAGCTTACAATCCGCATACGAGCAGTACTTC
CASSLQSAYEQYF
>TRBV20-1|TRBD2|TRBJ2-7|few
TGCAGTGCCATGACTAGCGGGAGGTACTACGAGCAGTACTTC
CSAMTSGRYYEQYF
>TRBV10-3|TRBD2|TRBJ2-1|few
TGTGCCATCAGTTCAGCGGGAGGGAACCGCAATGAGCAGTTCTTC
CAISSAGGNRNEQFF
>TRBV28|NA|TRBJ2-7|once
TGTGCCAGCAGTTTATCCCTTAAGGGCAAAAACTCCTACGAGCAGTACTTC
CASSLSLKGKNSYEQYF
>TRBV5-1|NA|TRBJ2-7|NA
TGCGCCAGCAGCTTGGTTGTCAGTCCCTACGAGCAGTACTTC
CASSLVVSPYEQYF
>TRBV15|NA|TRBJ2-5|NA
TGTGCCACCAGCAGAGATAGTGGGGCAGGGGTATCGACCCAGTACTTC
CATSRDSGAGVSTQYF
>TRBV18|NA|TRBJ1-4|NA
TGTGCCAGCTCACCTGGGACCTCCGGTGGGGAACTGTTTTTT
CASSPGTSGGELFF
>TRBV4-1|TRBD1|TRBJ1-1|NA
TGCGCCAGCAGCCCAGGGGGTGAAGAGAACACTGAAGCTTTCTTT
CASSPGGEENTEAFF
>TRBV29-1|NA|TRBJ2-7|NA
TGCAGCGTTGAGAAGGACAGCTCCTACGAGCAGTACTTC
CSVEKDSSYEQYF
>TRBV4-2|NA|TRBJ2-1|few
TGTGCCAGCAGCCAAGAAGAGTACAATGAGCAGTTCTTC
CASSQEEYNEQFF
>TRBV5-4|TRBD2|TRBJ2-1|NA
TGTGCCAGCAGCCGCAATAGCGGGCCTGACAATGAGCAGTTCTTC
CASSRNSGPDNEQFF
>TRBV20-1|TRBD1|TRBJ2-7|NA
TGCAGTGCACTTCCGGGACAGGGGATCAACGAGCAGTACTTC
CSALPGQGINEQYF
>TRBV28|TRBD1|TRBJ1-1|NA
TGTGCCAGCAGTCTCCCGACAGGGTTGACGAACACTGAAGCTTTCTTT
CASSLPTGLTNTEAFF
>TRBV12-3/TRBV12-4|NA|TRBJ1-5|NA
TGTGCCAGCAGCCTCGAGGGGGGGCCTCAGCCCCAGCATTTT
CASSLEGGPQPQHF
>TRBV10-2|NA|TRBJ1-5|once
TGCGCCAGCAGTGAGGATGGGGCTAGCAATCAGCCCCAGCATTTT
CASSEDGASNQPQHF
>TRBV27|NA|TRBJ2-7|NA
TGTGCCAGCAGTTCAGGGGTAGAGCGGCGGTCACCCTACGAGCAGTACTTC
CASSSGVERRSPYEQYF
>TRBV25-1|TRBD1|TRBJ1-2|few
TGTGCCAGCAGTGAATTTAGGACAGGGGGCTACTATGGCTACACCTTC
CASSEFRTGGYYGYTF
>TRBV20-1|NA|TRBJ1-1|NA
TGCAGTGCTGCCCCTCCCGAGAACACTGAAGCTTTCTTT
CSAAPPENTEAFF
>TRBV24-1|TRBD1|TRBJ2-5|few
TGTGCCACCAGTGAAAGGACAGGGCTACAAGAGACCCAGTACTTC
CATSERTGLQETQYF
>TRBV10-2|NA|TRBJ2-7|once
TGCGCCAGCAGGGACCCGTTGTTGGGCAGCGCCTGCGAGCAGTACTTC
CASRDPLLGSACEQYF
>TRBV21-1|NA|TRBJ2-1|once
TGTGCCAGCAGCAAAGCAGAGCGGGAGGGAGGCAATGAGCAGTTCTTC
CASSKAEREGGNEQFF
>TRBV20-1|NA|TRBJ2-5|NA
TGCAGTGCTAGAGGTATTTGGCCAGCCCAAGAGACCCAGTACTTC
CSARGIWPAQETQYF
>TRBV7-2|TRBD2|TRBJ2-1|few
TGTGCCAGCAGCCCACATGGCACTAGCGGGGAAATTTACAATGAGCAGTTCTTC
CASSPHGTSGEIYNEQFF
>TRBV11-2|TRBD1|TRBJ2-1|once
TGTGCCAGCAGCTACAGGGGGACAGGGGGCGATGAGCAGTTCTTC
CASSYRGTGGDEQFF
>TRBV7-3|NA|TRBJ2-5|NA
TGTGCCAGCAGCGAAACGGGTGCAGTCCAAGAGCAGTACTTC
CASSETGAVQEQYF
>TRBV2|TRBD2|TRBJ2-1|NA
TGTGCCAGCAGCGTTAGCGGGTTCTCCTACAATGAGCAGTTCTTC
CASSVSGFSYNEQFF
>TRBV5-6|TRBD2|TRBJ2-1|few
TGTGCCAGCAGCTCTGGACTAGCGCGGTGGGAGCAGTTCTTC
CASSSGLARWEQFF
>TRBV5-4|TRBD1|TRBJ2-1|NA
TGTGCCAGTAGCCCCGGGACAGGCTTTTCTGAGCAGTTCTTC
CASSPGTGFSEQFF
>TRBV5-1|NA|TRBJ2-7|NA
TGCGCCAGCTCCCCCCTGGCCGGGGCCCAAAGCTCCTACGAGCAGTACTTC
CASSPLAGAQSSYEQYF
>TRBV12-3/TRBV12-4|NA|TRBJ2-7|many
TGTGCCAGCTCCGCCAACTACGAGCAGTACTTC
CASSANYEQYF
>TRBV4-1|NA|TRBJ2-5|few
TGCGCCAGCAGCCAAGGTTTGCGGGGCCGCCAAGAGACCCAGTACTTC
CASSQGLRGRQETQYF
>TRBV11-3|NA|TRBJ2-5|NA
TGTGCCAGCAGCTTCCACGGGAGAGGTTCCAATGAGCAGTACTTC
CASSFHGRGSNEQYF
>TRBV28|TRBD2|TRBJ2-3|NA
TGTGCCAGCAGTTTGCTAGCGGGAGGGCAGTATTTT
CASSLLAGGQYF
>TRBV5-6|NA|TRBJ2-1|NA
TGTGCCAGCAGCTTGGCCATCGAACAGTTCTTC
CASSLAIEQFF
>TRBV20-1|TRBD2|TRBJ2-3|few
TGCAGTGCTATGCTAGCGGGTATCACAGATACGCAGTATTTT
CSAMLAGITDTQYF
>TRBV15|TRBD1|TRBJ2-1|NA
TGTGCCACCAGCAGAGGTGGACAGGGGATCAATGAGCAGTTCTTC
CATSRGGQGINEQFF
>TRBV20-1|NA|TRBJ1-1|NA
TGCAGTGCCCCTCGTGGAAGGACCTGGGGTACTGAAGCTTTCTTT
CSAPRGRTWGTEAFF
>TRBV4-2|TRBD2|TRBJ2-4|NA
TGTGCCAGCAGCCTAACACTAGCGGTAGCCAAAAACATTCAGTACTTC
CASSLTLAVAKNIQYF
>TRBV7-2|NA|TRBJ2-7|NA
TGTGCCAGCAGCTTAGACGGGGCAGCGACCTACGAGCAGTACTTC
CASSLDGAATYEQYF
>TRBV7-2|NA|TRBJ2-5|few
TGTGCCAGCAGCTTTTCGGGGGCGCTTGAGACCCAGTACTTC
CASSFSGALETQYF
>TRBV5-6|TRBD2|TRBJ2-3|NA
TGTGCCAGCAGCTTTACAGCTGGCGGGAGAGATACGCAGTATTTT
CASSFTAGGRDTQYF
>TRBV29-1|NA|TRBJ1-1|NA
TGCAGCGTTGAGAAGGGTGGGGAAGCTTTCTTT
CSVEKGGEAFF
>TRBV27|TRBD2|TRBJ2-1|few
TGTGCCAGCAGTAGAGGGACTAGCGGCCACCACAATGAGCAGTTCTTC
CASSRGTSGHHNEQFF
>TRBV12-3/TRBV12-4|TRBD2|TRBJ2-7|NA
TGTGCCAGCAGTCTCGCTTCAAGGGGACTAGCGGGAGGCCTATCCTACGAGCAGTACTTC
CASSLASRGLAGGLSYEQYF
>TRBV4-1|NA|TRBJ2-7|NA
TGCGCCAGCAGCCAAGCGGGACCCTTCTACGAGCAGTACTTC
CASSQAGPFYEQYF
>TRBV6-5|NA|TRBJ2-1|NA
TGTGCCAGCAGTCCTCCGACGGGGTTAGCGGAGCAGTTCTTC
CASSPPTGLAEQFF
>TRBV20-1|TRBD1|TRBJ2-5|once
TGCAGTCCAAAGGGGGACAGAGCCTGCGGGCAGTACTTC
CSPKGDRACGQYF
>TRBV3-1|TRBD2|TRBJ2-5|NA
TGTGCCAGCAGGCGTACCGGGACTAGCGGCCCCGGGACCCAGTACTTC
CASRRTGTSGPGTQYF
>TRBV28|TRBD1|TRBJ2-3|NA
TGTGCCAGCAGTTCCCCTTGGGACAGGGTTGGAGATACGCAGTATTTT
CASSSPWDRVGDTQYF